Here is one T cell receptor beta chain with its context. The sample is drawn from a study of T-cell reconstitution after alpha-beta-depleted transplantation in children. Trimming shortened V by 6 bases and J by 0 bases, and 13 bases separated the two germline ends. Germline CDR1 is MNHNS and CDR2 is SASEGT. The CDR3 runs to 15 residues. The TCRbeta library incorporated unique molecular identifiers. TCRdb independently ran MiXCR on the PCR reads; one entry per CDR3 protein. The profile shows about 500,000 distinct CDR3 sequences, 30% to 35% of them singletons. The sequences come from PBMCs from the stem cell graft donor, collected from the stem cell graft. The clonotype was recovered from a human donor who donated a stem cell graft to a child with aplastic anemia. The chain has TRBV6-1 and TRBJ2-3; D is perhaps TRBD2 (5 bases). CDR3 sequence (DNA): TGTGCCAGCAGCACACTAGGATTCAGCACAGATACGCAGTATTTT. The encoded protein is CASSTLGFSTDTQYF.